Listed here are 18 T cell receptor beta chains from one sample, sequenced in a study of technical replicates of blood from a few donors. The table came from immunoSEQ multiplex PCR; TCRdb's copy has only in-frame clones and leaves some out. The data show approximately 73,000 clones, 96% seen once. Source material: T cells isolated from PBMCs. The receptor set was obtained from a human donor in good health.

As for this clone: Other DNA sequences of this sample code for an identical CDR3. The V call is TRBV6-5, the J call TRBJ2-7; TRBD2 agrees at 9 bases. CDR1 is MNHEY, CDR2 SVGAGI, per germline. Germline trimming cut 7 bases from V and 5 bases from J; bases unmatched to any gene: 12. CDR3 length: 15 amino acids. Here the CDR3 DNA reads TGTGCCAGCACAACACTGGCGGGAGGGATCCACGAGCAGTACTTC. Its translation: CASTTLAGGIHEQYF.

The chain carries TRBV19 and TRBJ2-2, with 10 bases identical to TRBD1. J was trimmed by 4 bases and V by 8 bases; bases with no gene match: 7. From germline, CDR1 is LNHDA and CDR2 SQIVND (reference sequence). The CDR3 extends over 15 amino acids. The CDR3 DNA is TGTGCCAGTCTACCAGGGGACAGGGGCACCGGGGAGCTGTTTTTT. Amino acid sequence: CASLPGDRGTGELFF.

The rearrangement uses TRBV11-2 and TRBJ1-1; possible D gene TRBD1, 5 bases. The V and J ends lost 0 bases and 6 bases respectively, with 8 bases between them. This CDR3 comprises 13 residues. Per the germline V gene, CDR1 is SGHAT and CDR2 is FQNNGV. CDR3 region: CASSLERGSEAFF. Here the CDR3 DNA reads TGTGCCAGCAGCTTAGAAAGGGGTTCTGAAGCTTTCTTT.

The gene calls are TRBV19 and TRBJ2-7, with 7 bases fitting TRBD1. CDR1 and CDR2 from the germline V gene are LNHDA and SQIVND (reference sequence). This CDR3 region has 15 residues. Trimming cost V 5 bases and J 3 bases; bases outside gene matches: 10. The CDR3 DNA sequence: TGTGCCAGTAGTCTAATTAAACAGGGGCTCTACGAGCAGTACTTC. Translation: CASSLIKQGLYEQYF. The full variable domain, its missing parts supplied by reference TRBV19 and TRBJ2-7, is DGGITQSPKYLFRKEGQNVTLSCEQNLNHDAMYWYRQDPGQGLRLIYYSQIVNDFQKGDIAEGYSVSREKKESFPLTVTSAQKNPTAFYLCASSLIKQGLYEQYFGPGTRLTVT.

V is TRBV2 and J is TRBJ1-4; D is unclear. The CDR3 covers 11 residues. V gave up 8 bases and J gave up 8 bases, with 9 bases separating them. Germline V gene data show CDR1 as SNHLY and CDR2 as FYNNEI. This chain's CDR3 is CASDPGEKLFF. The CDR3 DNA is TGTGCCAGCGATCCGGGGGAAAAACTGTTTTTT. Full variable domain (rest looked up from reference TRBV2 and TRBJ1-4): EPEVTQTPSHQVTQMGQEVILRCVPISNHLYFYWYRQILGQKVEFLVSFYNNEISEKSEIFDDQFSVERPDGSNFTLKIRSTKLEDSAMYFCASDPGEKLFFGSGTQLSVL.

The chain combines TRBV9 with TRBJ1-5, with 7 bases matching TRBD1. With V trimmed by 1 base and J by 5 bases, 3 bases remained unmatched. Per the germline V gene, CDR1 is SGDLS and CDR2 is YYNGEE. The CDR3 is 14 amino acids. CDR3 region: CASSVWDSDQPQHF. As DNA, the CDR3 is TGTGCCAGCAGCGTATGGGACAGCGATCAGCCCCAGCATTTT.

The gene calls are TRBV27 and TRBJ2-7, with 10 bases aligning to TRBD2. The CDR3 spans 17 residues. The germline gives CDR1 MNHEY, CDR2 SMNVEV (reference sequence). The V gene end was trimmed by 6 bases and the J gene end by 5 bases; junction bases not matched to a gene: 16. The CDR3 spells CASSLLQAGGPDNEQYF. The DNA for the CDR3 is TGTGCCAGCAGCCTTCTTCAAGCGGGAGGGCCGGATAACGAGCAGTACTTC.

Concerning this clone: Mismatch with germline at one junction end may stem from a read error. V usage is TRBV4-3 and J usage is TRBJ1-1; TRBD1 matches at 9 bases. The CDR3 extends over 12 amino acids. The germline V gene encodes CDR1 LGHNA and CDR2 YSLEER. The CDR3 sequence is CASSQVGQGAFF. The DNA for the CDR3 is TGCGCCAGCAGTCAAGTCGGACAGGGGGCTTTCTTT.

This chain connects TRBV7-3 to TRBJ2-3; D is possibly TRBD2 (5 bases). V was cut by 4 bases and J by 3 bases, with 8 bases left in between. Per germline, CDR1 SGHTA and CDR2 FQGTGA. The CDR3 runs 13 residues. CDR3 in DNA: TGTGCCAGCAGCTCGCGACTAACAGATACGCAGTATTTT. It encodes CASSSRLTDTQYF.

The chain uses TRBV28 and TRBJ2-7; possibly TRBD1 for D (9 bases). Germline lookup yields CDR1 MDHEN and CDR2 SYDVKM. Between the trimmed V and J ends, which lost 5 bases and 4 bases, there was a span of 21 bases. This CDR3 is built from 16 residues. In nucleotides, the CDR3 is TGTGCCAGCAGTCCCACGGGAGGGACAGGGTCGTACGAGCAGTACTTC. Translation gives CASSPTGGTGSYEQYF. Together with reference TRBV28 and TRBJ2-7, the CDR3 gives the full variable domain: DVKVTQSSRYLVKRTGEKVFLECVQDMDHENMFWYRQDPGLGLRLIYFSYDVKMKEKGDIPEGYSVSREKKERFSLILESASTNQTSMYLCASSPTGGTGSYEQYFGPGTRLTVT.

This chain's CDR3 is CASSEAHLNYGYTF. DNA of the CDR3: TGTGCCAGCAGTGAAGCACATTTGAACTATGGCTACACCTTC. The V gene is TRBV2, the J gene TRBJ1-2; D is ambiguous. Germline CDR1 is SNHLY and CDR2 is FYNNEI. The CDR3 is 14 amino acids. V lost 0 bases to trimming and J lost 2 bases, with 7 bases between them. Full variable domain (rest looked up from reference TRBV2 and TRBJ1-2): EPEVTQTPSHQVTQMGQEVILRCVPISNHLYFYWYRQILGQKVEFLVSFYNNEISEKSEIFDDQFSVERPDGSNFTLKIRSTKLEDSAMYFCASSEAHLNYGYTFGSGTRLTVV.

The chain links TRBV6-1 to TRBJ1-1; the D is unclear. Trimming took 3 bases from V and 4 from J, leaving 9 bases between them. The CDR3 spans 13 residues. Germline loops: CDR1 MNHNS, CDR2 SASEGT. CDR3 sequence reads: CASSDNEITEAFF. The CDR3 nucleotides read TGTGCCAGCAGTGATAATGAGATCACTGAAGCTTTCTTT.

This chain links TRBV6-5 with TRBJ2-1; 7 bases match TRBD2. J lost 4 bases, V lost 6 bases, and 3 bases had no gene match. Germline V lookup: CDR1 MNHEY, CDR2 SVGAGI. The CDR3 contains 13 residues. The CDR3 nucleotides read TGTGCCAGCAGGGGACTAAGTTACAATGAGCAGTTCTTC. It encodes CASRGLSYNEQFF.

The table lists this clone with a count of one. V usage is TRBV6-6 and J usage is TRBJ1-4; D is unclear. The CDR3 contains 15 residues. The germline V gene has CDR1 MNHNY and CDR2 SVGAGI (reference sequence). The V end was cut by 6 bases, the J end by 7 bases, with 18 bases between. This CDR3 reads CASSRLLVLGEKLFF. CDR3 coding DNA: TGTGCCAGCAGCCGACTATTGGTATTAGGTGAAAAACTGTTTTTT.

The V and J genes are TRBV23-1 and TRBJ2-7; possible D gene TRBD2, 5 bases. TRBV23-1 is an ORF; its function is uncertain. V was shortened by 4 bases and J by 0 bases, with 16 bases between the two germline ends. CDR3 length: 16 residues. In DNA, the CDR3 is TGCGCCAGCAGTCGGCTTAGGACGGAGGCCTCCTACGAGCAGTACTTC. It is translated as CASSRLRTEASYEQYF.

This rearrangement joins TRBV4-3 to TRBJ2-3; 13 bases agree with TRBD2. The germline V gene has CDR1 LGHNA and CDR2 YSLEER. The CDR3 contains 16 residues. Unmatched junction bases numbered 7, after V lost 4 bases and J lost 6 bases. CDR3 sequence (DNA): TGCGCCAGCAGCCGGACTAGCGGGAGAGGTGGGGATACGCAGTATTTT. This translates into CASSRTSGRGGDTQYF.

This chain joins TRBV16 and TRBJ1-1; D is unclear. V shed 0 bases and J shed 3 bases, with 8 bases lying between them. This CDR3 has 14 residues. The germline V gene encodes CDR1 KGHSY and CDR2 FQNENV. CDR3 nucleotide sequence: TGTGCCAGCAGCCAATCTCGGGGATACACTGAAGCTTTCTTT. Protein: CASSQSRGYTEAFF.

The gene calls are TRBV9 and TRBJ2-6, with a possible D match to TRBD2 (6 bases). This CDR3 region has 16 residues. The germline gives CDR1 SGDLS, CDR2 YYNGEE. V lost 4 bases, J lost 2 bases, and 13 bases lay in between. The CDR3 DNA reads TGTGCCAGCAGCCCGCCGACGGGGGCTGGGGCCAACGTCCTGACTTTC. Protein product: CASSPPTGAGANVLTF.